The rows below give T cell receptor beta chains drawn from one sample of a study of T cell responses to AZD1222 COVID-19 vaccine. TCRdb's copy holds only in-frame clones and misses some; the assay was immunoSEQ multiplex PCR. This table holds 170,000 or so clones, just over 90% found once. Sequencing used peripheral blood, obtained on day 0 of AZD1222 vaccination. Receptor source: an adult in good health. Each CDR3 is given with its conserved first and last residue. D genes are given only for firm matches. Size is omitted from some rows. Given values are once, few, many or a class for expanded clones.

V	D	J	size	CDR3	DNA
TRBV7-6	.	TRBJ1-2	.	CASSLEAGQSYGYTF	TGTGCCAGCAGCTTAGAGGCAGGGCAATCCTATGGCTACACCTTC
TRBV6-2/TRBV6-3	TRBD2	TRBJ2-3	.	CASSYSMTSGGASGGDTQYF	TGTGCCAGCAGTTACTCGATGACTAGCGGGGGGGCCTCGGGAGGAGATACGCAGTATTTT
TRBV9	TRBD1	TRBJ1-1	.	CASSPWDRVGTEAFF	TGTGCCAGCAGCCCCTGGGACAGGGTTGGGACTGAAGCTTTCTTT
TRBV7-9	TRBD1	TRBJ2-1	.	CASSSDRVNEQFF	TGTGCCAGCAGCTCGGACAGGGTGAATGAGCAGTTCTTC
TRBV6-2/TRBV6-3	.	TRBJ2-6	few	CASSQVGSGANVLTF	TGTGCCAGCAGCCAAGTGGGGAGTGGGGCCAACGTCCTGACTTTC
TRBV23-1	.	TRBJ1-2	.	CASSHHPGYTF	TGCGCCAGCAGTCACCATCCGGGCTACACCTTC
TRBV27	TRBD1	TRBJ2-7	.	CASSWTGGNEQYF	TGTGCCAGCAGCTGGACAGGGGGCAACGAGCAGTACTTC
TRBV7-2	.	TRBJ1-2	.	CASSPGDTFGYTF	TGTGCCAGCAGCCCAGGGGACACTTTTGGCTACACCTTC
TRBV4-3	TRBD1	TRBJ1-1	.	CASSQPGQGGTEAFF	TGCGCCAGCAGCCAGCCGGGACAGGGTGGCACTGAAGCTTTCTTT
TRBV9	TRBD1	TRBJ2-7	.	CASMESSLSPGQVSYEQYF	TGTGCCAGCATGGAATCATCACTCAGCCCGGGACAGGTTTCCTACGAGCAGTACTTC
TRBV5-4	TRBD2	TRBJ2-2	.	CASSGYASGGIGELFF	TGTGCCAGCAGCGGGTATGCTAGCGGGGGAATCGGGGAGCTGTTTTTT
TRBV5-1	.	TRBJ1-6	.	CASSSDSYNSPLHF	TGCGCCAGCAGTTCCGACAGCTATAATTCACCCCTCCACTTT
TRBV25-1	TRBD1	TRBJ1-4	.	CASSEGQGREKLFF	TGTGCCAGCAGTGAGGGACAGGGGAGAGAAAAACTGTTTTTT
TRBV13	TRBD2	TRBJ2-1	.	CASSLGLGGDSYNEQFF	TGTGCCAGCAGCTTAGGCCTGGGGGGGGACTCCTACAATGAGCAGTTCTTC
TRBV5-8	.	TRBJ2-5	.	CASSSGAGAQETQYF	TGTGCCAGCAGCTCTGGTGCGGGGGCCCAAGAGACCCAGTACTTC
TRBV6-5	.	TRBJ2-3	.	CASRGQTTDTQYF	TGTGCCAGCAGGGGACAAACCACAGATACGCAGTATTTT
TRBV4-3	.	TRBJ2-7	.	CASSQDNQRYEQYF	TGCGCCAGCAGCCAAGATAACCAGCGCTACGAGCAGTACTTC
TRBV7-8	.	TRBJ2-2	.	CASSLLGVGGELFF	TGTGCCAGCAGCTTATTGGGGGTGGGCGGGGAGCTGTTTTTT
TRBV5-4	TRBD2	TRBJ2-1	.	CASSGGGATYNEQFF	TGTGCCAGCAGCGGGGGAGGGGCAACCTACAATGAGCAGTTCTTC
TRBV11-2	TRBD2	TRBJ2-5	.	CASSPLAGGHQETQYF	TGTGCCAGCAGCCCACTAGCGGGGGGTCACCAAGAGACCCAGTACTTC
TRBV6-5	TRBD2	TRBJ2-1	.	CASRAQRGSYNEQFF	TGTGCCAGCAGAGCCCAGCGGGGTTCCTACAATGAGCAGTTCTTC
TRBV7-8	TRBD1	TRBJ1-2	.	CASSPGTDANYGYTF	TGTGCCAGCAGCCCGGGGACAGACGCTAACTATGGCTACACCTTC
TRBV6-2/TRBV6-3	.	TRBJ2-7	.	CASSPRDGSYEQYF	TGTGCCAGCAGCCCCCGGGACGGGTCCTACGAGCAGTACTTC
TRBV6-2/TRBV6-3	.	TRBJ2-3	.	CASSYSFAGRSTDTQYF	TGTGCCAGCAGTTACTCTTTTGCGGGAAGGAGTACAGATACGCAGTATTTT
TRBV5-1	TRBD1	TRBJ1-2	.	CASSLATGAGYGYTF	TGCGCCAGCAGCTTGGCCACAGGGGCCGGCTATGGCTACACCTTC
TRBV5-1	.	TRBJ1-2	.	CASSLEPGTSYGYTF	TGCGCCAGCAGCTTGGAGCCCGGGACCTCCTATGGCTACACCTTC
TRBV5-4	TRBD1	TRBJ1-1	.	CASSLDRGQWSTEAFF	TGTGCCAGCAGCCTGGACAGGGGGCAATGGTCGACTGAAGCTTTCTTT
TRBV30	.	TRBJ1-6	.	CAWTAGSYNSPLHF	TGTGCCTGGACCGCTGGCTCCTATAATTCACCCCTCCACTTT
TRBV4-2	TRBD2	TRBJ2-2	.	CASSQDSGGAGELFF	TGTGCCAGCAGCCAAGATAGCGGGGGAGCGGGGGAGCTGTTTTTT
TRBV5-1	.	TRBJ2-3	.	CASSRWAIDTQYF	TGCGCCAGCAGCAGGTGGGCCATAGATACGCAGTATTTT
TRBV5-1	TRBD2	TRBJ2-5	.	CASSLGRLAGGQETQYF	TGCGCCAGCAGCTTAGGGAGACTAGCGGGGGGGCAAGAGACCCAGTACTTC
TRBV27	TRBD1	TRBJ1-1	.	CASSEGGLAEAFF	TGTGCCAGCAGTGAAGGGGGCTTGGCTGAAGCTTTCTTT
TRBV6-2/TRBV6-3	TRBD2	TRBJ2-1	.	CASSYPFSGGAYEQFF	TGTGCCAGCAGTTACCCCTTCAGCGGGGGGGCCTATGAGCAGTTCTTC
TRBV14	.	TRBJ2-7	once	CASSQESSRYSYEQYF	TGTGCCAGCAGCCAAGAATCCAGCAGATACTCCTACGAGCAGTACTTC
TRBV19	TRBD1	TRBJ1-4	.	CASSTRDRGPATNEKLFF	TGTGCCAGTAGTACCCGGGACAGGGGGCCAGCCACTAATGAAAAACTGTTTTTT
TRBV27	.	TRBJ2-1	.	CASARSSSSYNEQFF	TGTGCCAGCGCACGGAGTAGTAGCTCCTACAATGAGCAGTTCTTC
TRBV19	.	TRBJ1-5	.	CASSMMLRHNQPQHF	TGTGCCAGTAGTATGATGCTCAGACACAATCAGCCCCAGCATTTT
TRBV7-9	.	TRBJ2-1	.	CASSLAEGPYGSYNEQFF	TGTGCCAGCAGCTTAGCAGAAGGCCCTTACGGGTCCTACAATGAGCAGTTCTTC
TRBV7-2	TRBD2	TRBJ2-7	.	CASSTSGGAGYEQYF	TGTGCCAGCAGCACCTCGGGAGGGGCGGGATACGAGCAGTACTTC
TRBV5-4	.	TRBJ1-2	.	CASSPAQGLGGYTF	TGTGCCAGCAGCCCGGCCCAGGGATTGGGTGGCTACACCTTC
TRBV5-1	TRBD1	TRBJ2-1	.	CASRSGQGGNEQFF	TGCGCCAGCAGATCCGGACAGGGGGGCAATGAGCAGTTCTTC
TRBV7-2	TRBD1	TRBJ1-1	.	CASSADRREAFF	TGTGCCAGCAGCGCGGACAGGCGAGAAGCTTTCTTT
TRBV11-2	TRBD1	TRBJ1-5	few	CASSSDRVKQPQHF	TGTGCCAGCAGCTCCGACAGGGTAAAGCAGCCCCAGCATTTT
TRBV4-3	.	TRBJ2-3	.	CASSQVLGRDGTDTQYF	TGCGCCAGCAGCCAAGTCCTAGGGCGGGACGGCACAGATACGCAGTATTTT
TRBV3-1/TRBV3-2	.	TRBJ1-4	.	CASSPRMGREKLFF	TGTGCCAGCAGCCCCCGAATGGGACGGGAAAAACTGTTTTTT
TRBV9	.	TRBJ1-6	.	CASSVGQGPNSPLHF	TGTGCCAGCAGCGTAGGTCAGGGCCCTAATTCACCCCTCCACTTT
TRBV6-5	.	TRBJ1-3	.	CASARDNLAGNTIYF	TGTGCCAGTGCCCGGGACAATCTAGCTGGAAACACCATATATTTT
TRBV6-5	.	TRBJ2-5	.	CASHGDSETQYF	TGTGCCAGCCACGGGGATTCAGAGACCCAGTACTTC